What follows describes a single T cell receptor beta chain. These data belong to a study of blood T cell repertoires in COVID-19. Whole-study context: Collection of acute and convalescent COVID-19 samples took place in the United States, Italy and Spain.

Original data processing: From reference gene primer amplification, estimates of nucleated cell counts were derived. Assay: immunoSEQ multiplex PCR; the TCRdb copy retains only in-frame clones and omits some. V and J calls and clone size come straight from that table; D and trimming were deduced from the DNA. Here the sample spans around 53,000 clones, less than 85% being singletons. The clonotype originates from a man between 70 and 80 years old with active COVID-19. The sample comprised peripheral blood.

CDR3 sequence reads: CASRPEGREQYF. In DNA, the CDR3 is TGTGCCAGTAGACCCGAGGGAAGAGAGCAGTACTTC. The chain is built from TRBV2 and TRBJ2-7; D perhaps matches TRBD2 (5 bases). V was cut by 9 bases and J by 7 bases, with 16 bases left in between. Germline V CDR1 and CDR2: SNHLY, FYNNEI. CDR3 length: 12 amino acids.